This entry lists 26 T cell receptor beta chains sequenced from one sample in a study of OX40 agonist ivuxolimab in advanced cancers. Data came from immunoSEQ multiplex PCR; TCRdb stores just in-frame clones and leaves some out. Of about 100,000 clones listed, approximately 90% were seen once; the top ten hold roughly 0.53%. Sequencing used CD4+ or CD8+ T cells sorted from blood, obtained in a trial of the OX40 agonist ivuxolimab. The receptor set was obtained from an adult with an advanced solid tumor such as melanoma, head and neck, liver or kidney cancer.

This clone occurred a few times. This chain connects TRBV11-1 to TRBJ2-7; TRBD1 agrees at 10 bases. The trim removed 4 bases at V and 2 bases at J, leaving 8 bases unmatched. Germline V gene lookup returns CDR1 SGHAT and CDR2 FQDESV (reference sequence). The length of the CDR3 is 16 residues. In DNA, the CDR3 is TGTGCCAGCAGCTCGACAGGGGGCCTACTCCCCTACGAGCAGTACTTC. Translation gives CASSSTGGLLPYEQYF. Variable domain in full (rest from reference TRBV11-1 and TRBJ2-7): EAEVAQSPRYKITEKSQAVAFWCDPISGHATLYWYRQILGQGPELLVQFQDESVVDDSQLPKDRFSAERLKGVDSTLKIQPAELGDSAMYLCASSSTGGLLPYEQYFGPGTRLTVT.

V gene TRBV11-2 combines with J gene TRBJ2-7; D is perhaps TRBD1 (8 bases). Germline-derived CDR1 and CDR2 are SGHAT and FQNNGV. This CDR3 comprises 20 residues. The V end was cut by 0 bases, the J end by 3 bases, with 27 bases between. The chain's CDR3 is CASSLDQLGGTGGLGYEQYF. For the CDR3, the DNA is TGTGCCAGCAGCTTAGATCAGCTGGGGGGGACAGGTGGATTGGGCTACGAGCAGTACTTC.

J is TRBJ2-1 and V is TRBV7-2; 13 bases align to TRBD2. There are 19 residues in the CDR3. The germline CDR1 and CDR2 sequences are SGHTA and FQGNSA. With V trimmed by 3 bases and J by 7 bases, 15 bases remained unmatched. The CDR3 loop reads CASSFRATELAGGPNEQFF. The CDR3 DNA follows: TGTGCCAGCAGCTTCCGCGCCACCGAACTAGCGGGAGGGCCGAATGAGCAGTTCTTC.

The V call is TRBV7-2, the J call TRBJ2-2, with 11 bases aligning to TRBD1. This CDR3 contains 15 residues. With 5 bases clipped from V and 4 bases from J, the junction kept 3 bases outside the gene matches. Germline V gives CDR1 SGHTA, CDR2 FQGNSA. DNA for the CDR3: TGTGCCAGCAGCCCCGGGACAGGGGGCACCGGGGAGCTGTTTTTT. Residues: CASSPGTGGTGELFF.

J is TRBJ2-7 and V is TRBV5-1, with TRBD2 identical over 11 bases. CDR1 is SGHRS, CDR2 YFSETQ, per germline. The CDR3 consists of 14 residues. V trimming: 7 bases; J trimming: 3 bases; junction bases outside the gene matches: 6. The CDR3 spells CASAPTSGSYEQYF. CDR3 DNA sequence: TGCGCCAGCGCGCCCACTAGCGGGAGCTACGAGCAGTACTTC.

This clone came up once. The gene calls are TRBV7-2 and TRBJ1-5; no clear D. V was clipped by 5 bases and J by 4 bases, with 12 bases between them. The germline V gene encodes CDR1 SGHTA and CDR2 FQGNSA. This CDR3 comprises 14 residues. CDR3 residues: CASSHTTYNQPQHF. CDR3 bases: TGTGCCAGCAGCCATACGACATATAATCAGCCCCAGCATTTT.

The rearrangement joins TRBV27 to TRBJ2-1, with a tentative D call TRBD2 (5 bases). The CDR3 sequence is 14 residues long. The V gene's germline CDR1 is MNHEY and CDR2 SMNVEV (reference sequence). Trimming cost V 10 bases and J 6 bases, with 19 bases left between them. The CDR3 nucleotides read TGTGCCACCATGCCGGGGTCCGGCCTCAATGAGCAGTTCTTC. Protein product: CATMPGSGLNEQFF.

The V and J genes are TRBV28 and TRBJ1-5; no reliable D call. CDR3 length: 15 amino acids. The V end was cut by 3 bases, the J end by 4 bases, with 13 bases between. Germline CDR1 and CDR2: MDHEN and SYDVKM. The CDR3 nucleotides are TGTGCCAGCAGTTTGAACATAAGGAATAATCAGCCCCAGCATTTT. Translating gives CASSLNIRNNQPQHF. Variable domain in full (rest from reference TRBV28 and TRBJ1-5): DVKVTQSSRYLVKRTGEKVFLECVQDMDHENMFWYRQDPGLGLRLIYFSYDVKMKEKGDIPEGYSVSREKKERFSLILESASTNQTSMYLCASSLNIRNNQPQHFGDGTRLSIL.

The chain links TRBV4-3 to TRBJ2-1; D possibly corresponds to TRBD1 (5 bases). CDR1 LGHNA and CDR2 YSLEER come from the germline V gene. CDR3 length equals 12 residues. The V end was cut by 4 bases, the J end by 8 bases, with 9 bases between. The CDR3 coding sequence is TGCGCCAGCAGCCTCCAGGGCTATGAGCAGTTCTTC. Translated, it gives CASSLQGYEQFF.

This rearrangement joins TRBV6-5 to TRBJ1-1; D unresolved. V lost 8 bases and J 2 bases, leaving 18 bases between the germline ends. This CDR3 has 15 residues. CDR1 and CDR2 (germline): MNHEY, SVGAGI. This chain's CDR3 is CASFLEFTPNTEAFF. Here the CDR3 DNA reads TGTGCCAGCTTCCTGGAGTTCACTCCAAACACTGAAGCTTTCTTT.

The chain has TRBV7-8 and TRBJ2-1, with 10 bases matching TRBD2. CDR3 length: 15 amino acids. The trim removed 4 bases at V and 4 bases at J, leaving 4 bases unmatched. Germline values: CDR1 SGHVS, CDR2 FQNEAQ. CDR3 sequence: CASSSEREGYNEQFF. The DNA for the CDR3 is TGTGCCAGCAGCTCTGAGCGGGAGGGTTACAATGAGCAGTTCTTC.

This clone was recorded once. The chain carries TRBV19 and TRBJ1-4; perhaps TRBD1 as D (5 bases). Looked up from germline, CDR1 is LNHDA and CDR2 is SQIVND (reference sequence). CDR3 length equals 14 residues. V lost 3 bases to trimming and J lost 6 bases, with 11 bases between them. The CDR3 sequence: CASSIRGEDEKLFF. The CDR3 region has the DNA TGTGCCAGTAGTATCCGGGGCGAGGATGAAAAACTGTTTTTT. The full variable domain, its missing parts supplied by reference TRBV19 and TRBJ1-4, is DGGITQSPKYLFRKEGQNVTLSCEQNLNHDAMYWYRQDPGQGLRLIYYSQIVNDFQKGDIAEGYSVSREKKESFPLTVTSAQKNPTAFYLCASSIRGEDEKLFFGSGTQLSVL.

The chain combines TRBV5-1 with TRBJ2-3; no clear D gene. The CDR3 runs 14 residues. CDR1 and CDR2 from the germline V gene are SGHRS and YFSETQ. V lost 0 bases and J 3 bases, leaving 8 bases between the germline ends. The CDR3 DNA reads TGCGCCAGCAGCTTGGCCTACAGAACAGATACGCAGTATTTT. It encodes CASSLAYRTDTQYF.

V and J are TRBV5-1 and TRBJ2-1; D not certain. The germline CDR1 and CDR2 sequences are SGHRS and YFSETQ. Between the trimmed V and J ends, which lost 0 bases and 0 bases, there was a span of 7 bases. CDR3 length: 15 residues. CDR3 DNA: TGCGCCAGCAGCTTGGGGGGAAGCTCCTACAATGAGCAGTTCTTC. It yields the protein CASSLGGSSYNEQFF.

The rearrangement uses TRBV7-2 and TRBJ2-7, with 8 bases that match TRBD1. Germline V CDR1 and CDR2: SGHTA, FQGNSA. This CDR3 contains 13 residues. V shed 6 bases and J 5 bases; nucleotides not matched to a gene: 6. This CDR3 reads CASSRRGQDEQYF. The CDR3, as DNA: TGTGCCAGCAGTCGCAGGGGACAGGACGAGCAGTACTTC. The full variable domain, rest sourced from reference TRBV7-2 and TRBJ2-7, is GAGVSQSPSNKVTEKGKDVELRCDPISGHTALYWYRQSLGQGLEFLIYFQGNSAPDKSGLPSDRFSAERTGGSVSTLTIQRTQQEDSAVYLCASSRRGQDEQYFGPGTRLTVT.

The genes are TRBV2 and TRBJ1-1; tentatively, D is TRBD1 (6 bases). The V gene lost 5 bases and the J gene lost 5 bases, with 24 bases spanning the gap. The germline V gene has CDR1 SNHLY and CDR2 FYNNEI. The CDR3 has 17 residues. CDR3 nucleotide sequence: TGTGCCAGCAGTTTGAAGTGGGGGGCGAGTCTAGGAACTGAAGCTTTCTTT. It yields the protein CASSLKWGASLGTEAFF.

The chain is built from TRBV6-6 and TRBJ1-2; 10 nucleotides line up with TRBD1. J was trimmed by 2 bases and V by 6 bases; bases with no gene match: 6. Germline-derived CDR1 and CDR2 are MNHNY and SVGAGI (reference sequence). CDR3 length: 15 amino acids. CDR3 amino acids: CASSSGQGRNYGYTF. In DNA form, the CDR3 reads TGTGCCAGCAGCTCGGGACAGGGGAGGAACTATGGCTACACCTTC.

The CDR3 sequence: CASSLWVLGASTDTQYF. CDR3 in DNA: TGTGCCAGCAGCTTGTGGGTCCTCGGGGCGAGCACAGATACGCAGTATTTT. The V call is TRBV5-4, the J call TRBJ2-3, with D perhaps TRBD1 or TRBD2 (5 bases each). The V end lost 1 base, the J end lost 0 bases, and 15 bases lay between the germline ends. Germline V gene lookup returns CDR1 SGHNT and CDR2 YYREEE (reference sequence). CDR3 length: 17 amino acids.

This clone has only a few counts. V and J are TRBV4-2 and TRBJ2-7; 8 positions agree with TRBD1. The J segment lost 3 bases and the V segment lost 1 base, leaving 8 bases of the junction unmatched. Germline lookup yields CDR1 LGHNA and CDR2 YNFKEQ. The CDR3 has 16 amino acids. CDR3 DNA sequence: TGTGCCAGCAGCCAAGTAGGACAGGGACTGATCTACGAGCAGTACTTC. This codes for CASSQVGQGLIYEQYF.

This chain joins TRBV7-8 and TRBJ1-1; perhaps TRBD1 as D (6 bases). Germline V gives CDR1 SGHVS, CDR2 FQNEAQ. The CDR3 totals 17 residues. V dropped 1 base and J dropped 1 base, with 16 bases sitting between them. CDR3 sequence (DNA): TGTGCCAGCAGCTTAGTCGGTGGCAGGGGTAAGAACACTGAAGCTTTCTTT. Its translation is CASSLVGGRGKNTEAFF.

The chain has TRBV11-2 and TRBJ2-2; TRBD1 might be the D (6 bases). Trimming stripped 4 bases from V and 4 bases from J, with 13 bases between. Per the germline V gene, CDR1 is SGHAT and CDR2 is FQNNGV. The CDR3 spans 15 residues. CDR3 nucleotides: TGTGCCAGCAGCTCCGGGACATTCTTCACCGGGGAGCTGTTTTTT. Translating gives CASSSGTFFTGELFF. Filled out from reference TRBV11-2 and TRBJ2-2, the complete variable domain reads EAGVAQSPRYKIIEKRQSVAFWCNPISGHATLYWYQQILGQGPKLLIQFQNNGVVDDSQLPKDRFSAERLKGVDSTLKIQPAKLEDSAVYLCASSSGTFFTGELFFGEGSRLTVL.

The chain employs TRBV5-1 and TRBJ1-1; D uncertain. Trimming left V 4 bases short and J 1 base short, with 14 bases between. The CDR3 has 15 amino acids. CDR1 is SGHRS and CDR2 is YFSETQ in the germline V gene. The CDR3 sequence is CASSEHRVANTEAFF. The CDR3 DNA reads TGCGCCAGCAGCGAACACCGCGTAGCGAACACTGAAGCTTTCTTT.

The rearrangement joins TRBV28 to TRBJ2-1; tentatively, D is TRBD2 (5 bases). Germline loops: CDR1 MDHEN, CDR2 SYDVKM. This CDR3 is built from 12 residues. Trimming shortened V by 8 bases and J by 9 bases, and 14 bases separated the two germline ends. The CDR3 coding sequence is TGTGCCAGCGGTAACAGTGCGGGTGAGCAGTTCTTC. This encodes CASGNSAGEQFF.

The V and J genes are TRBV30 and TRBJ1-3, with 7 positions matching TRBD1. This CDR3 has 16 residues. V lost 3 bases and J lost 3; bases outside the gene matches: 11. Germline-derived CDR1 and CDR2 are GTSNPN and SVGIG (reference sequence). The CDR3 DNA reads TGTGCCTGGAGAGGGGGCGGCGTCCAGGGTGGAAACACCATATATTTT. Protein sequence: CAWRGGGVQGGNTIYF.

This clone was observed a handful of times. In nucleotides, the CDR3 is TGTGCTACCCAGGGGACCAACCGAGGGGACATTCAGTACTTC. Encoded protein: CATQGTNRGDIQYF. The chain carries TRBV19 and TRBJ2-4; the D gene is possibly TRBD1 (6 bases). Per germline, CDR1 LNHDA and CDR2 SQIVND (reference sequence). CDR3 length equals 14 residues.

The chain has TRBV27 and TRBJ2-3, with 10 bases aligning to TRBD2. Trimming at V came to 10 bases and at J to 0 bases, leaving 10 bases not matched to a gene. Germline values: CDR1 MNHEY, CDR2 SMNVEV (reference sequence). This CDR3 is 16 amino acids long. For the CDR3, the DNA is TGTGCCACCAGAGCTAGCGGGAGACCCAGCACAGATACGCAGTATTTT. As protein: CATRASGRPSTDTQYF.